This T cell receptor (beta chain) was captured by sequencing in a study of CD8 T cells in ankylosing spondylitis. The length of the CDR3 is 13 residues. Germline-derived CDR1 and CDR2 are MNHEY and SVGAGI. V shed 0 bases and J shed 4 bases, with 6 bases lying between them. TCRdb independently ran MiXCR on the 5' RACE reads; one entry per CDR3 protein. Found here are hundreds of thousands of distinct CDR3 sequences, about 30% of them singletons; the top ten hold about 4.2%. The chain recombines TRBV6-5 with TRBJ1-2, with D maybe TRBD1 (5 bases). The source material was blood, either unsorted or a sorted T cell fraction (not recorded which). This receptor was identified in a male donor with ankylosing spondylitis or in good health (not recorded which). This chain's CDR3 is CASSYSGVYGYTF. In DNA form, the CDR3 reads TGTGCCAGCAGTTACTCAGGGGTCTATGGCTACACCTTC.